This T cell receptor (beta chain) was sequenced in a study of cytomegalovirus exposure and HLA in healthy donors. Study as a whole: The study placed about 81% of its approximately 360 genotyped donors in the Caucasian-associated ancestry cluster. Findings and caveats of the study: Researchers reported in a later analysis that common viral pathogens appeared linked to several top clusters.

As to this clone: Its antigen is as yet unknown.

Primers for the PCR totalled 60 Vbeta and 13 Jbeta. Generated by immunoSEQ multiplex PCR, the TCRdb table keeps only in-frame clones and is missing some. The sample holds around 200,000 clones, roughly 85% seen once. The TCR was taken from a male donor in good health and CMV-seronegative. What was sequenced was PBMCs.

CDR3 nucleotides: TGTGCCACCAGCAGTATGTTCCTAGCGGAAGGAGAGACCCAGTACTTC. Protein product: CATSSMFLAEGETQYF. The chain combines TRBV15 with TRBJ2-5, with 7 bases that match TRBD2. The V segment lost 3 bases and the J segment 4 bases; nucleotides outside the gene matches: 11. There are 16 residues in the CDR3. CDR1 is LNHNV, CDR2 YYDKDF, per germline (reference sequence).